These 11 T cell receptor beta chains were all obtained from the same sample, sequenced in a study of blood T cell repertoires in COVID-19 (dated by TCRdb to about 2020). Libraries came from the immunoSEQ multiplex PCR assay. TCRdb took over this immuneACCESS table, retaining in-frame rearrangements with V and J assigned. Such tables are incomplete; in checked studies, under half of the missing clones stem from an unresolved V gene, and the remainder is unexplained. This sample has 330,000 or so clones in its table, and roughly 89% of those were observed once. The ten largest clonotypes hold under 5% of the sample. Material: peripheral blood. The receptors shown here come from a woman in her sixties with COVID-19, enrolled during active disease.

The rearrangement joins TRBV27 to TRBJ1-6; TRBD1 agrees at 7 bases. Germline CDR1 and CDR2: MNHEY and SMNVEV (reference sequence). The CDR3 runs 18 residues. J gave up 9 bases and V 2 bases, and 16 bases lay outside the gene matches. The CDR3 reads CASSLIGRGSSGGSPLHF. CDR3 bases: TGTGCCAGCAGTTTAATCGGCAGGGGGTCTAGCGGGGGTTCACCCCTCCACTTT.

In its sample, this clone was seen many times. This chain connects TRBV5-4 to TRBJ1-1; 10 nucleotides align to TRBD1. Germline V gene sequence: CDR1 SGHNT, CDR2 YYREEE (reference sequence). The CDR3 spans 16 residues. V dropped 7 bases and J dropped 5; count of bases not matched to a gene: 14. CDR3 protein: CASGLLTGTGVTEAFF. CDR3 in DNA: TGTGCCAGCGGCCTACTTACCGGGACAGGGGTAACTGAAGCTTTCTTT. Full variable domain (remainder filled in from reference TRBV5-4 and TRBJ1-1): ETGVTQSPTHLIKTRGQQVTLRCSSQSGHNTVSWYQQALGQGPQFIFQYYREEENGRGNFPPRFSGLQFPNYSSELNVNALELDDSALYLCASGLLTGTGVTEAFFGQGTRLTVV.

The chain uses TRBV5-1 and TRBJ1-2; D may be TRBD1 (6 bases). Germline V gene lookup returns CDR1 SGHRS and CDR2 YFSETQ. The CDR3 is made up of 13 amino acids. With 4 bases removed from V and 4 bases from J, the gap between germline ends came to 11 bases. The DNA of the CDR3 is TGCGCCAGCAGCCGGACAGAGAGCTATGGCTACACCTTC. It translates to CASSRTESYGYTF.

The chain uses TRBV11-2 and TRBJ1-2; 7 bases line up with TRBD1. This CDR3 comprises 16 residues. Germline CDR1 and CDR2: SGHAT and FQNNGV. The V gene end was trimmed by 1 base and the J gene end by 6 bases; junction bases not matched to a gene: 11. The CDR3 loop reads CASSLGRGQRKNGYTF. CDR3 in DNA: TGTGCCAGCAGCTTAGGTAGGGGACAGAGAAAAAATGGCTACACCTTC. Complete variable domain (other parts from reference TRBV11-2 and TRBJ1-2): EAGVAQSPRYKIIEKRQSVAFWCNPISGHATLYWYQQILGQGPKLLIQFQNNGVVDDSQLPKDRFSAERLKGVDSTLKIQPAKLEDSAVYLCASSLGRGQRKNGYTFGSGTRLTVV.

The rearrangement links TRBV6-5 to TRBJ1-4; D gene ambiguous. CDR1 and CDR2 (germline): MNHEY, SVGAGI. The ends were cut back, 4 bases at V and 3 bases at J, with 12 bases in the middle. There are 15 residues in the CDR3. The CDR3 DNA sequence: TGTGCCAGCAGTTCAAGAGGGCAAGCTAATGAAAAACTGTTTTTT. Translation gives CASSSRGQANEKLFF.

The CDR3 DNA is TGTGCCTGGAGTGTGGTGGGGGGTAATGAAAAACTGTTTTTT. Protein product: CAWSVVGGNEKLFF. The chain employs TRBV30 and TRBJ1-4, with a possible D match to TRBD1 (5 bases). Germline V gene data show CDR1 as GTSNPN and CDR2 as SVGIG (reference sequence). Trimming stripped 0 bases from V and 4 bases from J, with 9 bases between. This CDR3 is 14 amino acids long.

The CDR3 DNA is TGTGCCAGCAGCCCCGTAGTCATCGCGGGGGGCGATACGCAGTATTTT. Translating gives CASSPVVIAGGDTQYF. The chain carries TRBV7-3 and TRBJ2-3; 8 bases align to TRBD2. The CDR3 is 16 residues long. Germline-derived CDR1 and CDR2 are SGHTA and FQGTGA. V was clipped by 5 bases and J by 6 bases; unmatched bases: 13.

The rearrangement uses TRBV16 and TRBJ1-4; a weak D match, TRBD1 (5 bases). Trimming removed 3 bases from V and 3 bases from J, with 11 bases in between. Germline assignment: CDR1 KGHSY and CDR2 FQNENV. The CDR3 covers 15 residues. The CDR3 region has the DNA TGTGCCAGCAGCCATCAGGCGGGACCTAATGAAAAACTGTTTTTT. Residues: CASSHQAGPNEKLFF.

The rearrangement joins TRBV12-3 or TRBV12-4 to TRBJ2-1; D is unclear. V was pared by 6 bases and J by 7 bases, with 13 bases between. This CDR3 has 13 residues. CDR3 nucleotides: TGTGCCAGCAGCGCCAGAACGTGGAATGAGCAGTTCTTC. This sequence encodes CASSARTWNEQFF.

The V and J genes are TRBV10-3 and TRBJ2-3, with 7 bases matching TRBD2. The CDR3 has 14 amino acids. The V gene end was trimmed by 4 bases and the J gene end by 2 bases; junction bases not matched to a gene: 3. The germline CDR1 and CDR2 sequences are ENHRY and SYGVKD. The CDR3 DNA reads TGTGCCATCAGTGGAGCGGGGACCACAGATACGCAGTATTTT. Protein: CAISGAGTTDTQYF.

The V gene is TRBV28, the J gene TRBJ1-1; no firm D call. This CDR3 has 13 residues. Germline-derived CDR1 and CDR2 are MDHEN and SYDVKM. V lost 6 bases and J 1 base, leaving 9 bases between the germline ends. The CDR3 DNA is TGTGCCAGCAGCCCCCCCCAGAACACTGAAGCTTTCTTT. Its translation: CASSPPQNTEAFF.